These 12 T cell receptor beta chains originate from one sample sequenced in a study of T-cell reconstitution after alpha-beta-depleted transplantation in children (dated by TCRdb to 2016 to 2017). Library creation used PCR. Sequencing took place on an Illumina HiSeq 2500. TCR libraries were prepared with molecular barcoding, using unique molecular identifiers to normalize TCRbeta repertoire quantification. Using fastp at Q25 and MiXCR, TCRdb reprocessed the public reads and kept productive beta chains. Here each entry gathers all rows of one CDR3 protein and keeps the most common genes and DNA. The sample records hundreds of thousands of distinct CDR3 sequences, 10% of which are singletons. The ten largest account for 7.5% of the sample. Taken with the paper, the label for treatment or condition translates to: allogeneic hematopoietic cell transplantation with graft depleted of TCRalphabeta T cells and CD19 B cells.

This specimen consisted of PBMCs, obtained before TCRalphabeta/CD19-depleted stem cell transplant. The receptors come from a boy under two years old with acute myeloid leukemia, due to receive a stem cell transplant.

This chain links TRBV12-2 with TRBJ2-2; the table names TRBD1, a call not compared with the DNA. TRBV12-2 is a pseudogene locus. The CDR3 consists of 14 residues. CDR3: CASRFRGHTGELFF. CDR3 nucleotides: TGTGCAAGTCGCTTCCGGGGACACACCGGGGAGCTGTTTTTT.

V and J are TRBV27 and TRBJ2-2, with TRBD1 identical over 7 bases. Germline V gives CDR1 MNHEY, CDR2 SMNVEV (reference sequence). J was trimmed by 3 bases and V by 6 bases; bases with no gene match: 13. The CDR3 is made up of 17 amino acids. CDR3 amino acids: CASSKPVGQSYTGELFF. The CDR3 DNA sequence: TGTGCCAGCAGCAAACCGGTGGGACAGAGCTACACCGGGGAGCTGTTTTTT.

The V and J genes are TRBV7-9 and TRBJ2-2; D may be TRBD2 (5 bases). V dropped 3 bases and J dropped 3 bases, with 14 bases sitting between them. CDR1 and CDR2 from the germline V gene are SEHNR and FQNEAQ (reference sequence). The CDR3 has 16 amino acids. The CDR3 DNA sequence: TGTGCCAGCAGCTTTTCTCGGGGTGGCGACACCGGGGAGCTGTTTTTT. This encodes CASSFSRGGDTGELFF.

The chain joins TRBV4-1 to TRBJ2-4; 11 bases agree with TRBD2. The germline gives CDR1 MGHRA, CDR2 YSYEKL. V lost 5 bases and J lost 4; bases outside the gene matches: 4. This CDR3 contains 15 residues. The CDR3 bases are TGCGCCAGCAGCATCCGGACTAGCGGGAAAAACATTCAGTACTTC. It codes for CASSIRTSGKNIQYF.

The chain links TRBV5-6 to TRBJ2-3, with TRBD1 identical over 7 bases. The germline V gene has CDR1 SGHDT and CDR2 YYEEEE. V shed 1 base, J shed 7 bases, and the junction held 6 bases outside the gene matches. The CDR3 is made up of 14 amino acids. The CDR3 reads CASSLSQGVNTQYF. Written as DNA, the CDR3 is TGTGCCAGCAGCTTGTCGCAGGGGGTTAATACGCAGTATTTT. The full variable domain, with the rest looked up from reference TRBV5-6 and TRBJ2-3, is DAGVTQSPTHLIKTRGQQVTLRCSPKSGHDTVSWYQQALGQGPQFIFQYYEEEERQRGNFPDRFSGHQFPNYSSELNVNALLLGDSALYLCASSLSQGVNTQYFGPGTRLTVL.

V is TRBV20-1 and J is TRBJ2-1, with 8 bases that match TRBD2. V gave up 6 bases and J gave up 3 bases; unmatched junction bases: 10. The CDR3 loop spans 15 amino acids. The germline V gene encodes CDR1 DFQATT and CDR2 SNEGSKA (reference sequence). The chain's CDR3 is CSAANLGTSYNEQFF. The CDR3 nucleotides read TGCAGTGCGGCTAACCTCGGGACTAGCTACAATGAGCAGTTCTTC.

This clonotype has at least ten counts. This CDR3 is CASSYGTSPNTEAFF. In DNA form, the CDR3 reads TGTGCCAGCAGTTACGGGACAAGCCCGAACACTGAAGCTTTCTTT. The V call is TRBV6-5, the J call TRBJ1-1; D may be TRBD1 (6 bases). CDR3 length: 15 residues. CDR1 and CDR2 from the germline V gene are MNHEY and SVGAGI. The ends were cut back, 2 bases at V and 1 base at J, with 11 bases in the middle.

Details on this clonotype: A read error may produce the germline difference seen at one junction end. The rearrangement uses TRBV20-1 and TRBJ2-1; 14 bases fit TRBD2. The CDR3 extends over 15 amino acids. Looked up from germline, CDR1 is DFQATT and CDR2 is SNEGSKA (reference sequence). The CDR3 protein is CCARDTGLAGVEQFF. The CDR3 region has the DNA TGCTGTGCTAGAGATACGGGACTAGCGGGAGTTGAGCAGTTCTTC.

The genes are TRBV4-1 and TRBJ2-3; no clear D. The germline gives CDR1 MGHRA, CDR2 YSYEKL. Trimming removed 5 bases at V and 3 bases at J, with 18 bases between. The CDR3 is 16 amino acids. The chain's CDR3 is CASSSTTGLWTDTQYF. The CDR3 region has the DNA TGCGCCAGCAGCTCAACTACCGGGCTCTGGACAGATACGCAGTATTTT.

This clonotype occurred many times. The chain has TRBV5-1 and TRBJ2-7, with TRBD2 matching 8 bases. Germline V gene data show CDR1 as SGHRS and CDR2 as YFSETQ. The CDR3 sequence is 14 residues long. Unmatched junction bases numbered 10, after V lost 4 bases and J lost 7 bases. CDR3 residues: CASSPGLGIKEQYF. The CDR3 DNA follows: TGCGCCAGCAGCCCGGGACTAGGGATCAAGGAGCAGTACTTC.

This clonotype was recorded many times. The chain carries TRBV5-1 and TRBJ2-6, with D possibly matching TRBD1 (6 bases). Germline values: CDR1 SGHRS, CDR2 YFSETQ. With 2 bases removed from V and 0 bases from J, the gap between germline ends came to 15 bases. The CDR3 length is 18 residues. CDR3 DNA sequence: TGCGCCAGCAGCTTTGGACAGACACTCTCCTCTGGGGCCAACGTCCTGACTTTC. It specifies CASSFGQTLSSGANVLTF.

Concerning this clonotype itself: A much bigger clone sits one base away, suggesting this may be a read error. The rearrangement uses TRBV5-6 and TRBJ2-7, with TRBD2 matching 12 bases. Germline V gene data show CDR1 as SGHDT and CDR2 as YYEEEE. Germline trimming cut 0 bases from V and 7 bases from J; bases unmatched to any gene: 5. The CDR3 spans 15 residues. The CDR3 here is CASSLERLAGDEQYF. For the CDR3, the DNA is TGTGCCAGCAGCTTGGAGCGACTAGCGGGAGATGAGCAGTACTTC.